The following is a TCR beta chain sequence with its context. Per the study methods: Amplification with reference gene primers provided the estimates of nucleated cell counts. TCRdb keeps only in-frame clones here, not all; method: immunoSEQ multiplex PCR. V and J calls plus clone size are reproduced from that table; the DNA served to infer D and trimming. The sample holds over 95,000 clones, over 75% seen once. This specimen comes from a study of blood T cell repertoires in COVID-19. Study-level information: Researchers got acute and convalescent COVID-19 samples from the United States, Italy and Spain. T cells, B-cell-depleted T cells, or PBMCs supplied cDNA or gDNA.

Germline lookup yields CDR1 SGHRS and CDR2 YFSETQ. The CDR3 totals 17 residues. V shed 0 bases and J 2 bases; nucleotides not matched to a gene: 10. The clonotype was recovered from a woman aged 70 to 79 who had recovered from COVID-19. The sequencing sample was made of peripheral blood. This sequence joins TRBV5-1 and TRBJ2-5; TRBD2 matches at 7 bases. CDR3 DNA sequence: TGCGCCAGCAGCTTGGTCGGCACGGGGGGTCATCAAGAGACCCAGTACTTC. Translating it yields CASSLVGTGGHQETQYF.